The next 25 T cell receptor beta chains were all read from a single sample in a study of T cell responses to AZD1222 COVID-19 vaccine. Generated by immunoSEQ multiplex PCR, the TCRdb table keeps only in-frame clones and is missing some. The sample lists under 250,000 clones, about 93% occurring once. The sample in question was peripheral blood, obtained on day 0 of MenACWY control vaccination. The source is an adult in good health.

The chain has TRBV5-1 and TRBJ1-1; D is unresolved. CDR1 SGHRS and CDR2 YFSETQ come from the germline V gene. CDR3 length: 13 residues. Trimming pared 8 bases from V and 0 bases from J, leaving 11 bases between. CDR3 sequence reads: CASKDTMNTEAFF. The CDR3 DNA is TGCGCCAGTAAAGACACCATGAACACTGAAGCTTTCTTT.

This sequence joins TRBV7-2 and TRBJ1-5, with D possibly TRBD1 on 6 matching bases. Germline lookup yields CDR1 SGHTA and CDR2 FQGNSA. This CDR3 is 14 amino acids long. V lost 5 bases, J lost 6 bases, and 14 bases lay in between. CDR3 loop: CASSLDSSSQPQHF. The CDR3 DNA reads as TGTGCCAGCAGCCTGGACAGCTCATCTCAGCCCCAGCATTTT.

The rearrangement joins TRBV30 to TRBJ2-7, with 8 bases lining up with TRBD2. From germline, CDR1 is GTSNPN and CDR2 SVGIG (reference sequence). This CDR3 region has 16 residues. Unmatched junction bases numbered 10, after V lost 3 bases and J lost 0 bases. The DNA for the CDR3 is TGTGCCTGGAGCTACTTTGTCGGGGGGGACTCCTACGAGCAGTACTTC. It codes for CAWSYFVGGDSYEQYF.

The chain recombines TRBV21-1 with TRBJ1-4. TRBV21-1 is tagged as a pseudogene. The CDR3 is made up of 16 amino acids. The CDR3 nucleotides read TGTGCCCCCAGGATTGGGAGGGTTGCAACTAATGAAAAACTGTTTTTT. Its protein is CAPRIGRVATNEKLFF.

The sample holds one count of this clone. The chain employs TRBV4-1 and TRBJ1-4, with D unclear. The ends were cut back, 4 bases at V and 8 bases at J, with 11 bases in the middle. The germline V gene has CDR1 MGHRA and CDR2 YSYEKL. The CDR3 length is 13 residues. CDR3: CASSRTNLEKLFF. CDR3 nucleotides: TGCGCCAGCAGCCGGACTAATCTGGAAAAACTGTTTTTT.

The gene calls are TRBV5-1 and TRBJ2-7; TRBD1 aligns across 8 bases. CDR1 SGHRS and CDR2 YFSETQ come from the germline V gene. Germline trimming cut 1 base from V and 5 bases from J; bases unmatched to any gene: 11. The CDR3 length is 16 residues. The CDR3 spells CASSLSGQGMANEQYF. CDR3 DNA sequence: TGCGCCAGCAGCTTGTCAGGACAGGGAATGGCAAACGAGCAGTACTTC.

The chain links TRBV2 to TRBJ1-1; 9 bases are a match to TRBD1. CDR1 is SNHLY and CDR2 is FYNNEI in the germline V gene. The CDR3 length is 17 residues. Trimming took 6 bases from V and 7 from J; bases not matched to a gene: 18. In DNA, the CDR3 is TGTGCCAGCAGCCCGGGACAGGGAGTGCGACGGGGGGTTGAAGCTTTCTTT. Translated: CASSPGQGVRRGVEAFF.

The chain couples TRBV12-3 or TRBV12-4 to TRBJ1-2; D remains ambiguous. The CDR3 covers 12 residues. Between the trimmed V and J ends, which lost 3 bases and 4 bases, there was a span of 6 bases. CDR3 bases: TGTGCCAGCAGTTTCACGGCCTATGGCTACACCTTC. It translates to CASSFTAYGYTF.

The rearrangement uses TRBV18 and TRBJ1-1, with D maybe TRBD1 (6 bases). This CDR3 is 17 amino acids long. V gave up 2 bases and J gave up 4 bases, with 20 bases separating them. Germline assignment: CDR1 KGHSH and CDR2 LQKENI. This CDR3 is CASSPNTLGGGGTEAFF. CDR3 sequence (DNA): TGTGCCAGCTCACCAAATACCCTTGGGGGCGGGGGCACTGAAGCTTTCTTT.

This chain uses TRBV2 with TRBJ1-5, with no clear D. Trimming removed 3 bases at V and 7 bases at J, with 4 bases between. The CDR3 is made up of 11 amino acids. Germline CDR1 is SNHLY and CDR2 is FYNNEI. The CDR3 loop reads CASSETQPQHF. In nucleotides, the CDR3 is TGTGCCAGCAGTGAGACGCAGCCCCAGCATTTT.

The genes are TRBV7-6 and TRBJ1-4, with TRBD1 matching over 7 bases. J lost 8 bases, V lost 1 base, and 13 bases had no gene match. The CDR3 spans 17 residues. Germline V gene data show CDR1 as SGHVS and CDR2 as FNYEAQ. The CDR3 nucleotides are TGTGCCAGCAGCTTAGGTGGCTTGGGCAGGGGGGGAGAAAAACTGTTTTTT. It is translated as CASSLGGLGRGGEKLFF.

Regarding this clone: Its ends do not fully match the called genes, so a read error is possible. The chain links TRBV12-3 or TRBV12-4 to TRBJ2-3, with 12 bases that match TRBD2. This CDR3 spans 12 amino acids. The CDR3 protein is CASRGSGLAGHF. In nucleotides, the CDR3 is TGTGCCAGCAGGGGGAGTGGACTAGCGGGACATTTT.

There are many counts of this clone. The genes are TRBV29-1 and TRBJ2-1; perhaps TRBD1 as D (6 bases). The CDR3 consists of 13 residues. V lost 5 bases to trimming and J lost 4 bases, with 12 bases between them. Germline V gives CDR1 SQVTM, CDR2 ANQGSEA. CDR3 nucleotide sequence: TGCAGCGTTATCGGACAGAATTACAATGAGCAGTTCTTC. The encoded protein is CSVIGQNYNEQFF.

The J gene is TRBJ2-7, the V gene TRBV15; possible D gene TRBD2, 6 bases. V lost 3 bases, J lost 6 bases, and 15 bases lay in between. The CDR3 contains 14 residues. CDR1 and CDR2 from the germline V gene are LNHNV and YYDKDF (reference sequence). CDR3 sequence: CATSRVPIGGEQYF. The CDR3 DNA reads TGTGCCACCAGCAGGGTCCCAATCGGGGGCGAGCAGTACTTC. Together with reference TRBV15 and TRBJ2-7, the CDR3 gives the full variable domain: DAMVIQNPRYQVTQFGKPVTLSCSQTLNHNVMYWYQQKSSQAPKLLFHYYDKDFNNEADTPDNFQSRRPNTSFCFLDIRSPGLGDTAMYLCATSRVPIGGEQYFGPGTRLTVT.

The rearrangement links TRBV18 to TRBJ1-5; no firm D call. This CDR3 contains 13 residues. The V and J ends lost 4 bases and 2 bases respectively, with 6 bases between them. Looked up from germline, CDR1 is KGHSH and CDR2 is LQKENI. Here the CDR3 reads CASSHSRNQPQHF. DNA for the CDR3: TGTGCCAGCTCACACAGTCGCAATCAGCCCCAGCATTTT.

The CDR3 reads CASSPRTGGTQPQHF. In DNA, the CDR3 is TGTGCCAGTAGTCCCCGGACAGGGGGAACTCAGCCCCAGCATTTT. The chain is built from TRBV19 and TRBJ1-5, with TRBD1 identical over 10 bases. The CDR3 totals 15 residues. CDR1 and CDR2 from the germline V gene are LNHDA and SQIVND (reference sequence). V was clipped by 5 bases and J by 6 bases; unmatched bases: 7.

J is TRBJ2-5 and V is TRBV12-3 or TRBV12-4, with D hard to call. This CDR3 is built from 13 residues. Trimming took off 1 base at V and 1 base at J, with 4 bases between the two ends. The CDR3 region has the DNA TGTGCCAGCAGTTTAGGGGTCCAAGAGACCCAGTACTTC. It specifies CASSLGVQETQYF.

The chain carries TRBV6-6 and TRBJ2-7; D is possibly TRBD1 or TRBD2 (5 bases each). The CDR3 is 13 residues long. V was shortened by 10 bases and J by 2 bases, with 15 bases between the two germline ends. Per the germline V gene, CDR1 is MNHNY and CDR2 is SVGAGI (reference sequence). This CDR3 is CATTGTAAYEQYF. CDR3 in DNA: TGTGCCACTACCGGGACCGCCGCCTACGAGCAGTACTTC.

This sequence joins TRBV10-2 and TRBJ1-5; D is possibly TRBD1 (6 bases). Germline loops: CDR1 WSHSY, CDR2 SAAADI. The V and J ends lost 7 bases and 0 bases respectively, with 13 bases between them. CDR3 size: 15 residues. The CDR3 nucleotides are TGCGCCAGCAATTGGGACAACCTTAGCAATCAGCCCCAGCATTTT. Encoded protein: CASNWDNLSNQPQHF.

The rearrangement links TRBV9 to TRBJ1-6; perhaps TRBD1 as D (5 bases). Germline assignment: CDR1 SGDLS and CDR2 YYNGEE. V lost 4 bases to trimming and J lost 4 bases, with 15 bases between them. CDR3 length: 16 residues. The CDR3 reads CASSSQGAGYNSPLHF. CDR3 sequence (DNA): TGTGCCAGCAGCTCCCAAGGGGCAGGGTATAATTCACCCCTCCACTTT.

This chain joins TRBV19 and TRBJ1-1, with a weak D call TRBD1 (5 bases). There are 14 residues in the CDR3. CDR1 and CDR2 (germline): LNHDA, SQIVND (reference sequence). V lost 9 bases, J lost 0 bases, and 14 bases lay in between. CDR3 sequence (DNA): TGTGCCAGCCGGGACGGACAATTGAACACTGAAGCTTTCTTT. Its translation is CASRDGQLNTEAFF.

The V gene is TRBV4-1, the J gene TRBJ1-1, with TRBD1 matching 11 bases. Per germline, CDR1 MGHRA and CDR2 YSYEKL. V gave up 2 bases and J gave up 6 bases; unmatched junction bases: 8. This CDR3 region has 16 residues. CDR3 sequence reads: CASSQPSGTGGAEAFF. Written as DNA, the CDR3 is TGCGCCAGCAGCCAACCCTCTGGGACAGGGGGTGCTGAAGCTTTCTTT.

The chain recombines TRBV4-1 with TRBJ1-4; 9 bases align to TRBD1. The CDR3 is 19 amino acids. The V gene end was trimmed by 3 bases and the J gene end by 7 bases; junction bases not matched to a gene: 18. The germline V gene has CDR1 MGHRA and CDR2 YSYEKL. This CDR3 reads CASSHGAGQGSREGEKLFF. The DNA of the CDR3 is TGCGCCAGCAGCCATGGGGCGGGACAGGGTAGTCGGGAGGGTGAAAAACTGTTTTTT.

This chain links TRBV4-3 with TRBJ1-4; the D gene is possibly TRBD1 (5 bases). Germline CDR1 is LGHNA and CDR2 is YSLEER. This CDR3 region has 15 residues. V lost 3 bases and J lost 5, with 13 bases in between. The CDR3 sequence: CASSQSGYQNEKLFF. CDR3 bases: TGCGCCAGCAGCCAGTCAGGGTACCAAAATGAAAAACTGTTTTTT.

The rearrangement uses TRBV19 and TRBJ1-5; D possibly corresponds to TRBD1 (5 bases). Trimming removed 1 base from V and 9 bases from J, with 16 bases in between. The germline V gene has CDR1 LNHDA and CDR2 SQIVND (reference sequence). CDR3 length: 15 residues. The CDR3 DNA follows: TGTGCCAGTAGTATAGCCGGGGGACTGCCGGGGCCCCAGCATTTT. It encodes CASSIAGGLPGPQHF. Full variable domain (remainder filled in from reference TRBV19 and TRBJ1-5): DGGITQSPKYLFRKEGQNVTLSCEQNLNHDAMYWYRQDPGQGLRLIYYSQIVNDFQKGDIAEGYSVSREKKESFPLTVTSAQKNPTAFYLCASSIAGGLPGPQHFGDGTRLSIL.